This TCR beta chain originates from a study of a mutant IDH1 vaccine in newly diagnosed glioma (dated by TCRdb to the early 2020s). At the level of the whole study: Across visits V03 through V10, patients got a total of eight vaccinations, given in weeks 1, 3, 5, 7, 11, 15, 19 and 23. Of the roughly 32 treated patients, approximately 62% were male and approximately 38% were female, and a mean age of approximately 40 years was recorded. Six visits were used for peripheral blood collection: V03 (baseline), V05, V07, V10, V12 and V13. For exploratory analyses, longitudinal TCRB deep sequencing was carried out in 25 to 30 treated patients wherever samples were available. Before enrollment, most patients had been given radiochemotherapy with temozolomide as standard therapy, while the rest had received either radiotherapy alone or temozolomide alone. Vaccination began 4-6 weeks after radiotherapy alone, or alongside temozolomide cycles in the chemotherapy-containing groups. The research as a whole found: Vaccine-induced immune responses across multiple MHC alleles were detected in 93.3% of patients. Availability determined which PBMC samples were chosen for TCRB deep sequencing. It was noted by the authors that analyses of patient blood samples could not be reproduced owing to sample limitations. Pseudoprogression appeared unrelated to alterations in the top peripheral T cell clonotypes detected by TCRB sequencing.

The sample's time point label is to be understood as: week 5, during vaccination. Each vaccine dose was 300 ug of a 20-mer mutant IDH1 peptide in Montanide, given subcutaneously with topical imiquimod. Donors had newly diagnosed WHO grade 3 or 4 IDH1-mutant astrocytomas with loss of nuclear ATRX. The samples were drawn from NOA16, a multicentre, single-arm, open-label phase I trial in Germany that tested a mutant IDH1 peptide vaccine in humans for the first time. The DNeasy Blood and Tissue Kit was used to extract genomic DNA from EDTA blood for TCRB sequencing. This clone turned up a few times. There is no known antigen for this receptor. One base away there is no much larger clone; base qualities are not given. Reading from cysteine to phenylalanine, the CDR3 counts 14 amino acids. CDR3 DNA is the only sequence kept; it has 42 bases, read in frame from the first base. Germline trimming amounts to 7 bases on V and 2 bases on J, with 7 as the count of junction bases outside the gene matches. Taken from the germline V gene, the CDR1 and CDR2 loops are SNHLY and FYNNEI.

Library method: the immunoSEQ multiplex PCR assay. The hsTCRB Kit was used according to the manufacturer's protocol to amplify rearranged TCR beta chain sequences. Sequencing of TCRB libraries was carried out on an Illumina MiSeq. Per the original workflow: The kit vendor's proprietary platform handled demultiplexing, trimming and gene mapping. As stored in TCRdb, this immuneACCESS dataset retains in-frame rearrangements with V and J assigned. A fraction of the clones does not appear; measured against another copy, unresolved V genes explain less than half of the discrepancy, and the remainder lacks a known reason. The DNA was the basis for D and trimming; V, J and clone size are from that table. The sample contains roughly 50,000 clones, more than 70% of them found a single time. 1.8% of the sample goes to the ten largest clones.

Sequencing used PBMCs, obtained from a glioma patient whose treatment included an IDH1 peptide vaccine. This clonotype was sampled from a woman aged 40 to 50 with glioma. This chain joins TRBV2 to TRBJ1-1, with 7 bases matching TRBD1. This receptor has the CDR3 CASKEGALNTEAFF. The DNA sequence is given as TGTGCCAGCAAGGAGGGGGCGCTTAACACTGAAGCTTTCTTT. Joined to the reference TRBV2 and TRBJ1-1 proteins, this CDR3 gives the full variable domain: EPEVTQTPSHQVTQMGQEVILRCVPISNHLYFYWYRQILGQKVEFLVSFYNNEISEKSEIFDDQFSVERPDGSNFTLKIRSTKLEDSAMYFCASKEGALNTEAFFGQGTRLTVV.